This T cell receptor (beta chain) stems from a study of blood T cell repertoires in COVID-19. In the original workflow: Amplified reference gene primers provided the basis for estimating nucleated cell counts. Clones were sequenced by immunoSEQ multiplex PCR, and TCRdb holds only the in-frame ones, with some missing. V, J and clone size are those of that table, while D and trimming were read from the DNA. This table has around 100,000 clones, 80% appearing once. The sequence derives from a woman aged 70-85 years with acute or convalescent COVID-19. The source material was peripheral blood.

The CDR3 here is CASSPTVNTGELFF. The CDR3 region has the DNA TGTGCCAGCAGCCCAACAGTGAACACCGGGGAGCTGTTTTTT. The chain combines TRBV7-3 with TRBJ2-2, with D hard to call. This CDR3 comprises 14 residues. The germline V and J ends were trimmed by 5 bases and 1 base, with 8 bases remaining between them. CDR1 and CDR2 from the germline V gene are SGHTA and FQGTGA.